This passage covers 31 T cell receptor beta chains from one sample sequenced in a study of cytomegalovirus exposure and HLA in healthy donors. The PCR had 60 Vbeta and 13 Jbeta primers. Profiled with immunoSEQ multiplex PCR; TCRdb holds only in-frame clones, not every one. The table lists a few hundred thousand clones, roughly four fifths of them singletons. What was sequenced was PBMCs. The receptors shown here come from a girl aged 2-10 years in good health and CMV-seronegative.

The chain uses TRBV6-1 and TRBJ2-1; 13 bases agree with TRBD2. The germline V gene encodes CDR1 MNHNS and CDR2 SASEGT. V was clipped by 6 bases and J by 10 bases; unmatched bases: 9. The CDR3 runs to 15 residues. The CDR3 region is CASRRLAGGGGEQFF. Written as DNA, the CDR3 is TGTGCCAGCAGGCGACTAGCGGGAGGTGGGGGGGAGCAGTTCTTC.

This sequence joins TRBV4-1 and TRBJ2-7, with D perhaps matching TRBD2 (6 bases). Trimming took off 0 bases at V and 4 bases at J, with 13 bases between the two ends. Germline V gives CDR1 MGHRA, CDR2 YSYEKL. The CDR3 has 15 amino acids. The CDR3 region is CASSQDSAGPYEQYF. The CDR3 DNA is TGCGCCAGCAGCCAAGATTCGGCGGGGCCGTACGAGCAGTACTTC.

The rearrangement uses TRBV5-1 and TRBJ1-2, with TRBD1 matching over 8 bases. J gave up 5 bases and V 1 base, and 4 bases lay outside the gene matches. The CDR3 spans 14 residues. From germline, CDR1 is SGHRS and CDR2 YFSETQ. CDR3 residues: CASSLQGAKYGYTF. The CDR3 DNA reads as TGCGCCAGCAGCTTGCAGGGGGCGAAGTATGGCTACACCTTC.

This sequence joins TRBV2 and TRBJ2-7; TRBD2 aligns across 8 bases. The CDR3 sequence is 16 residues long. Germline CDR1 reads SNHLY; CDR2 reads FYNNEI. Trimming at V came to 8 bases and at J to 0 bases, leaving 12 bases not matched to a gene. The chain's CDR3 is CASELAVEFGSYEQYF. DNA for the CDR3: TGTGCCAGCGAACTAGCGGTGGAATTCGGCTCCTACGAGCAGTACTTC.

Notes on this clone: Compared with germline, one end of the junction differs, possibly owing to a read error. The chain links TRBV7-9 to TRBJ1-1; D gene ambiguous. This CDR3 is 13 amino acids long. The germline CDR1 and CDR2 sequences are SEHNR and FQNEAQ (reference sequence). DNA for the CDR3: TGTTCCAGCAGCAATCAGGTGAACACTGAAGCTTTCTTT. Amino acids: CSSSNQVNTEAFF.

The CDR3 DNA follows: TGTGCCAGCAGAGGTGGCGGACAGGCCATAGCCAAAAACATTCAGTACTTC. Its translation: CASRGGGQAIAKNIQYF. The V gene is TRBV2, the J gene TRBJ2-4, with 7 nucleotides matching TRBD1. Trimming removed 6 bases from V and 0 bases from J; junction bases left unmatched: 11. Per the germline V gene, CDR1 is SNHLY and CDR2 is FYNNEI. This CDR3 has 17 amino acids. Variable domain in full (rest from reference TRBV2 and TRBJ2-4): EPEVTQTPSHQVTQMGQEVILRCVPISNHLYFYWYRQILGQKVEFLVSFYNNEISEKSEIFDDQFSVERPDGSNFTLKIRSTKLEDSAMYFCASRGGGQAIAKNIQYFGAGTRLSVL.

This chain joins TRBV4-1 and TRBJ1-1; no clear D. This CDR3 spans 15 amino acids. V was shortened by 0 bases and J by 13 bases, with 21 bases between the two germline ends. CDR1 and CDR2 (germline): MGHRA, YSYEKL. CDR3 in DNA: TGCGCCAGCAGCCAAGATTTATGGGGAGTGACGAAGGATTTCTTT. Translation: CASSQDLWGVTKDFF.

The rearrangement uses TRBV7-3 and TRBJ1-3; 9 bases match TRBD1. V was clipped by 3 bases and J by 2 bases; unmatched bases: 5. The germline V gene encodes CDR1 SGHTA and CDR2 FQGTGA. The CDR3 length is 16 residues. In DNA form, the CDR3 reads TGTGCCAGCAGCTTGCGCGGGACAGGGACTGGAAACACCATATATTTT. It codes for CASSLRGTGTGNTIYF.

J is TRBJ1-4 and V is TRBV9; possible D gene TRBD1, 6 bases. Trimming removed 4 bases at V and 7 bases at J, with 17 bases between. Germline values: CDR1 SGDLS, CDR2 YYNGEE. The length of the CDR3 is 15 residues. The DNA for the CDR3 is TGTGCCAGCAGCCCGAGGGGGAGATTGGGTGAAAAACTGTTTTTT. Translating gives CASSPRGRLGEKLFF.

DNA for the CDR3: TGTGCCAGCAGCTTATGGAACAGGACTAACTATGGCTACACCTTC. It is translated as CASSLWNRTNYGYTF. The V gene is TRBV7-9, the J gene TRBJ1-2, with TRBD1 as a possible D gene (5 bases). Germline V gene data show CDR1 as SEHNR and CDR2 as FQNEAQ (reference sequence). V lost 2 bases and J 0 bases, leaving 10 bases between the germline ends. This CDR3 comprises 15 residues.

J is TRBJ2-3 and V is TRBV20-1; 7 bases are shared with TRBD1. Germline lookup yields CDR1 DFQATT and CDR2 SNEGSKA (reference sequence). CDR3 length: 11 residues. Unmatched junction bases numbered 5, after V lost 3 bases and J lost 11 bases. This chain's CDR3 is CSASIGTEQYF. DNA for the CDR3: TGCAGTGCTAGTATAGGGACAGAGCAGTATTTT.

In this sample, this clone turned up once. This sequence joins TRBV27 and TRBJ1-2, with a tentative D call TRBD1 (5 bases). The V gene's germline CDR1 is MNHEY and CDR2 SMNVEV (reference sequence). V was clipped by 5 bases and J by 3 bases, with 16 bases between them. The CDR3 consists of 15 residues. CDR3 nucleotides: TGTGCCAGCAGTCCCGGGGCCGGGAGGGACTATGGCTACACCTTC. Translated, it gives CASSPGAGRDYGYTF.

The chain combines TRBV2 with TRBJ2-7, with TRBD1 matching 12 bases. The CDR3 loop spans 14 amino acids. CDR1 SNHLY and CDR2 FYNNEI come from the germline V gene. The J segment lost 7 bases and the V segment lost 5 bases, leaving 6 bases of the junction unmatched. Here the CDR3 reads CASSPRDRGLEQYF. DNA of the CDR3: TGTGCCAGCAGTCCCCGGGACAGGGGGCTTGAGCAGTACTTC. Complete variable domain (other parts from reference TRBV2 and TRBJ2-7): EPEVTQTPSHQVTQMGQEVILRCVPISNHLYFYWYRQILGQKVEFLVSFYNNEISEKSEIFDDQFSVERPDGSNFTLKIRSTKLEDSAMYFCASSPRDRGLEQYFGPGTRLTVT.

V gene TRBV19 combines with J gene TRBJ1-5; D is unclear. The CDR3 spans 15 residues. V was clipped by 1 base and J by 9 bases, with 16 bases between them. In germline, CDR1 is LNHDA, CDR2 SQIVND (reference sequence). The CDR3 protein is CASSIVRLESGPQHF. The DNA for the CDR3 is TGTGCCAGTAGTATAGTGCGCCTCGAGTCGGGGCCCCAGCATTTT.

The chain joins TRBV11-3 to TRBJ1-2; 8 bases map to TRBD1. This CDR3 spans 14 amino acids. J was trimmed by 8 bases and V by 0 bases; bases with no gene match: 5. Germline CDR1 reads SGHNT; CDR2 reads YENEEA. The CDR3 bases are TGTGCCAGCAGCTTAGACCAGACAGGGGCGGGCTACACCTTC. Translated: CASSLDQTGAGYTF. Looking up the rest from reference TRBV11-3 and TRBJ1-2 gives the full variable domain: EAGVVQSPRYKIIEKKQPVAFWCNPISGHNTLYWYLQNLGQGPELLIRYENEEAVDDSQLPKDRFSAERLKGVDSTLKIQPAELGDSAVYLCASSLDQTGAGYTFGSGTRLTVV.

This clone was counted a few times. The chain recombines TRBV19 with TRBJ2-3; 12 positions agree with TRBD2. The CDR3 covers 17 residues. Germline trimming cut 3 bases from V and 5 bases from J; bases unmatched to any gene: 9. Germline V gene data show CDR1 as LNHDA and CDR2 as SQIVND (reference sequence). CDR3 protein: CASSIVLAGGPRDTQYF. DNA of the CDR3: TGTGCCAGTAGTATTGTTCTAGCGGGAGGGCCGAGAGATACGCAGTATTTT.

The V call is TRBV13, the J call TRBJ2-2; the match to TRBD2 covers 9 bases. J was trimmed by 0 bases and V by 5 bases; bases with no gene match: 4. The length of the CDR3 is 16 residues. Germline assignment: CDR1 PRHDT and CDR2 FYEKMQ (reference sequence). The CDR3 protein is CASSASGDPNTGELFF. The CDR3 DNA follows: TGTGCCAGCAGCGCTAGCGGGGACCCGAACACCGGGGAGCTGTTTTTT.

The V call is TRBV7-6, the J call TRBJ2-3; 7 nucleotides align to TRBD2. In germline, CDR1 is SGHVS, CDR2 FNYEAQ. The J segment lost 2 bases and the V segment lost 4 bases, leaving 15 bases of the junction unmatched. The CDR3 is 18 amino acids. CDR3 sequence reads: CASSSPRLASGITDTQYF. The DNA for the CDR3 is TGTGCCAGCAGCTCCCCCCGGTTGGCTAGCGGCATCACAGATACGCAGTATTTT.

The V gene is TRBV19, the J gene TRBJ1-1, with D possibly being TRBD1 (5 bases). Trimming removed 6 bases at V and 8 bases at J, with 10 bases between. CDR3 size: 11 residues. Germline loops: CDR1 LNHDA, CDR2 SQIVND (reference sequence). The DNA for the CDR3 is TGTGCCAGTAGCCTCGGGGGAGAAGCTTTCTTT. This sequence encodes CASSLGGEAFF.

In DNA form, the CDR3 reads TGTGCCAGCAGTGGACAGGGCGAGTATGGCTACACCTTC. It is translated as CASSGQGEYGYTF. V gene TRBV2 combines with J gene TRBJ1-2; TRBD1 agrees at 7 bases. V was clipped by 4 bases and J by 5 bases; unmatched bases: 4. The CDR3 consists of 13 residues. Germline lookup yields CDR1 SNHLY and CDR2 FYNNEI. The entire variable domain, with the rest obtained from reference TRBV2 and TRBJ1-2, is as follows: EPEVTQTPSHQVTQMGQEVILRCVPISNHLYFYWYRQILGQKVEFLVSFYNNEISEKSEIFDDQFSVERPDGSNFTLKIRSTKLEDSAMYFCASSGQGEYGYTFGSGTRLTVV.

The rearrangement links TRBV18 to TRBJ2-7; TRBD2 aligns across 7 bases. The CDR3 contains 14 residues. With V trimmed by 6 bases and J by 2 bases, 7 bases remained unmatched. Germline loops: CDR1 KGHSH, CDR2 LQKENI. DNA of the CDR3: TGTGCCAGCTCCCTAGCGGCGGAGGCCTACGAGCAGTACTTC. Amino acid sequence: CASSLAAEAYEQYF.

A few counts support this clone. The chain joins TRBV7-3 to TRBJ1-2; D gene uncertain. V was cut by 0 bases and J by 0 bases, with 11 bases left in between. CDR1 is SGHTA, CDR2 FQGTGA, per germline. The CDR3 has 16 residues. The CDR3 reads CASSLTPGSTNYGYTF. The CDR3 bases are TGTGCCAGCAGCTTAACCCCCGGGAGTACTAACTATGGCTACACCTTC.

The rearrangement uses TRBV6-1 and TRBJ1-2; no reliable D call. This CDR3 region has 15 residues. V lost 2 bases, J lost 0 bases, and 10 bases lay in between. The V gene's germline CDR1 is MNHNS and CDR2 SASEGT. The CDR3 loop reads CASSESGRANYGYTF. The CDR3 DNA sequence: TGTGCCAGCAGTGAATCGGGAAGAGCTAACTATGGCTACACCTTC.

The chain uses TRBV6-5 and TRBJ1-4; 11 bases agree with TRBD1. The CDR3 covers 15 residues. Germline CDR1 reads MNHEY; CDR2 reads SVGAGI. J lost 7 bases, V lost 4 bases, and 5 bases had no gene match. The CDR3 sequence: CASSFGQGASEKLFF. DNA for the CDR3: TGTGCCAGCAGTTTCGGACAGGGGGCAAGTGAAAAACTGTTTTTT.

This chain uses TRBV6-1 with TRBJ2-7, with unresolved D. CDR1 MNHNS and CDR2 SASEGT come from the germline V gene. The CDR3 sequence is 12 residues long. Trimming removed 8 bases from V and 3 bases from J, with 11 bases in between. CDR3 sequence reads: CASGPRIYEQYF. The CDR3, as DNA: TGTGCCAGCGGGCCCCGGATCTACGAGCAGTACTTC.

For the CDR3, the DNA is TGCGCCAGCAGCCAAGATGGTCTCTTACAGGGTTATCAGCCCCAGCATTTT. Protein: CASSQDGLLQGYQPQHF. V is TRBV4-1 and J is TRBJ1-5; D possibly corresponds to TRBD1 (6 bases). With 0 bases removed from V and 5 bases from J, the gap between germline ends came to 17 bases. This CDR3 is built from 17 residues. The germline gives CDR1 MGHRA, CDR2 YSYEKL.

The genes are TRBV18 and TRBJ1-1, with TRBD1 identical over 9 bases. The junction had 10 bases not matched to a gene; V was cut back by 6 bases and J by 5 bases. The CDR3 is 15 residues long. CDR1 is KGHSH and CDR2 is LQKENI in the germline V gene. The CDR3 sequence is CASSRTGTGPTEAFF. In DNA form, the CDR3 reads TGTGCCAGCTCGCGAACCGGGACAGGGCCTACTGAAGCTTTCTTT.

V and J are TRBV5-1 and TRBJ2-7; 8 nucleotides match TRBD1. The CDR3 loop spans 15 amino acids. The junction had 2 bases not matched to a gene; V was cut back by 0 bases and J by 0 bases. Germline V gives CDR1 SGHRS, CDR2 YFSETQ. CDR3 in DNA: TGCGCCAGCAGCTTGGACAGGGGGTCCTCCTACGAGCAGTACTTC. It yields the protein CASSLDRGSSYEQYF.

The rearrangement links TRBV19 to TRBJ2-1; D uncertain. CDR1 and CDR2 (germline): LNHDA, SQIVND (reference sequence). This CDR3 is 14 amino acids long. The germline V and J ends were trimmed by 3 bases and 6 bases, with 12 bases remaining between them. The CDR3 DNA follows: TGTGCCAGTAGTATGGCTGTGCGGAGCAATGAGCAGTTCTTC. Encoded protein: CASSMAVRSNEQFF.

This chain connects TRBV7-9 to TRBJ1-3, with a possible D match to TRBD1 (6 bases). The germline gives CDR1 SEHNR, CDR2 FQNEAQ (reference sequence). Trimming took 3 bases from V and 4 from J, leaving 13 bases between them. The CDR3 length is 15 residues. The CDR3 sequence is CASSFRQAEGNTIYF. CDR3 in DNA: TGTGCCAGCAGCTTTCGACAGGCGGAAGGAAACACCATATATTTT.

This clone was seen a few times. The chain links TRBV6-6 to TRBJ1-5, with D hard to call. Germline lookup yields CDR1 MNHNY and CDR2 SVGAGI (reference sequence). This CDR3 has 13 amino acids. V lost 6 bases and J lost 5, with 11 bases in between. CDR3 in amino acids: CASSREFYQPQHF. CDR3 DNA: TGTGCCAGCAGCCGCGAGTTTTATCAGCCCCAGCATTTT.